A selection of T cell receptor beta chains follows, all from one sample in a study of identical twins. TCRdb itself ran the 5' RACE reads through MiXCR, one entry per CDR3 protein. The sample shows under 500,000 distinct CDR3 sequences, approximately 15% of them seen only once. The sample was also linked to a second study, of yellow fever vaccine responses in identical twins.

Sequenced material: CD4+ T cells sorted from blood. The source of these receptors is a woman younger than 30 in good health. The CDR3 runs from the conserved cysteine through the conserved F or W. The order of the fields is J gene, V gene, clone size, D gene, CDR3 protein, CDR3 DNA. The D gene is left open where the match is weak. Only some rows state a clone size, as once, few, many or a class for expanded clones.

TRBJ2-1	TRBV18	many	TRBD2	CASSPQKLALEQFF	TGTGCCAGCTCACCCCAAAAACTAGCGCTTGAGCAGTTCTTC
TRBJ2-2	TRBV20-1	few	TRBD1	CSAVPGQGAGELFF	TGCAGTGCTGTACCGGGACAGGGGGCCGGGGAGCTGTTTTTT
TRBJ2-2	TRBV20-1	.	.	CSAGPREAGELFF	TGCAGTGCTGGTCCCAGGGAGGCGGGGGAGCTGTTTTTT
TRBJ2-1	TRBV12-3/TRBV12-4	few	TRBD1	CASSLLGQGRTEQFF	TGTGCCAGCAGTTTATTGGGACAGGGGAGGACTGAGCAGTTCTTC
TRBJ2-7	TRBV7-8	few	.	CASSLGDIVYEQYF	TGTGCCAGCAGCTTAGGGGACATAGTCTACGAGCAGTACTTC
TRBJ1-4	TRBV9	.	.	CASSATGRNEKLFF	TGTGCCAGCAGCGCCACAGGACGCAATGAAAAACTGTTTTTT
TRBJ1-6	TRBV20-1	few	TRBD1	CSAPTGLNSPLHF	TGCAGTGCTCCGACAGGGCTCAATTCACCCCTCCACTTT
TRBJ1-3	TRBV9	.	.	CASSPEVGFSGNTIYF	TGTGCCAGCAGCCCAGAGGTGGGTTTCTCTGGAAACACCATATATTTT
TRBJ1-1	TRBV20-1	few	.	CSAHAGVTEAFF	TGCAGTGCCCACGCAGGGGTTACTGAAGCTTTCTTT
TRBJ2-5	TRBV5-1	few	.	CASSTTAKETQYF	TGCGCCAGCAGCACGACAGCTAAAGAGACCCAGTACTTC